Presented here are 13 T cell receptor beta chains from one specimen sequenced in a study of OX40 agonist ivuxolimab in advanced cancers. The assay was immunoSEQ multiplex PCR, and TCRdb's table has in-frame clones only and misses some. Among tens of thousands of clones listed, around 80% were seen once. The sequencing here drew on CD4+ or CD8+ T cells sorted from blood, taken in a trial of the OX40 agonist ivuxolimab. Receptors were obtained from an adult with an advanced solid tumor such as melanoma, head and neck, liver or kidney cancer.

This chain connects TRBV28 to TRBJ2-1; 8 bases match TRBD2. Trimming cost V 7 bases and J 8 bases; bases outside gene matches: 7. Looked up from germline, CDR1 is MDHEN and CDR2 is SYDVKM. This CDR3 is built from 13 residues. CDR3: CASNLLAVDEQFF. The CDR3 bases are TGTGCCAGCAACTTACTAGCGGTCGATGAGCAGTTCTTC.

The rearrangement links TRBV29-1 to TRBJ1-2; D possibly corresponds to TRBD1 (5 bases). Trimming left V 7 bases short and J 6 bases short, with 18 bases between. This CDR3 contains 13 residues. Germline V CDR1 and CDR2: SQVTM, ANQGSEA. The CDR3 loop is CSAEGGDLDGYTF. CDR3 DNA sequence: TGCAGCGCCGAGGGAGGGGATCTTGATGGCTACACCTTC.

Only a few counts were recorded for this clone. The chain has TRBV6-5 and TRBJ2-5; TRBD2 is a possible D gene (6 bases). Looked up from germline, CDR1 is MNHEY and CDR2 is SVGAGI. V lost 8 bases and J 2 bases, leaving 15 bases between the germline ends. The CDR3 is 14 residues long. The DNA for the CDR3 is TGTGCCAGCGGGGGACTGGGCGGGCAAGAGACCCAGTACTTC. Translated, it gives CASGGLGGQETQYF.

V usage is TRBV19 and J usage is TRBJ1-2; D gene unclear. V dropped 5 bases and J dropped 4 bases, with 11 bases sitting between them. Per germline, CDR1 LNHDA and CDR2 SQIVND (reference sequence). The CDR3 extends over 13 amino acids. The CDR3: CASSLLEGYGYTF. The CDR3 bases are TGTGCCAGTAGTCTCCTCGAGGGCTATGGCTACACCTTC.

V and J are TRBV10-3 and TRBJ2-3; tentatively, D is TRBD1 (6 bases). Trimming took off 4 bases at V and 2 bases at J, with 7 bases between the two ends. CDR1 ENHRY and CDR2 SYGVKD come from the germline V gene. The CDR3 is 13 residues long. In nucleotides, the CDR3 is TGTGCCATCAGTGGACAGGTCACAGATACGCAGTATTTT. Protein sequence: CAISGQVTDTQYF.

The V call is TRBV9, the J call TRBJ2-1; TRBD2 aligns across 8 bases. Unmatched junction bases numbered 4, after V lost 1 base and J lost 4 bases. This CDR3 region has 15 residues. From germline, CDR1 is SGDLS and CDR2 YYNGEE. The CDR3 here is CASSVTGGLYNEQFF. In DNA form, the CDR3 reads TGTGCCAGCAGCGTAACGGGAGGGCTTTACAATGAGCAGTTCTTC.

On this clone itself: Other DNA sequences in the same sample also yield this CDR3. This chain uses TRBV6-1 with TRBJ1-1; D remains unclear. The ends were cut back, 5 bases at V and 3 bases at J, with 13 bases in the middle. The CDR3 covers 14 residues. Germline V gene data show CDR1 as MNHNS and CDR2 as SASEGT. CDR3 DNA sequence: TGTGCCAGCAGTCGGGGTCAGTCTGACACTGAAGCTTTCTTT. It codes for CASSRGQSDTEAFF.

The table lists this clone with a few counts. The chain uses TRBV7-8 and TRBJ1-5, with a tentative D call TRBD1 (6 bases). Trimming removed 1 base at V and 1 base at J, with 11 bases between. The germline gives CDR1 SGHVS, CDR2 FQNEAQ. This CDR3 contains 16 residues. The CDR3, as DNA: TGTGCCAGCAGCTTAGGGGGGCAGGGAAGCAATCAGCCCCAGCATTTT. Protein sequence: CASSLGGQGSNQPQHF.

The genes are TRBV5-1 and TRBJ2-7; D gene ambiguous. There are 15 residues in the CDR3. Germline CDR1 is SGHRS and CDR2 is YFSETQ. V was clipped by 0 bases and J by 2 bases, with 12 bases between them. The CDR3 protein is CASSLGSTPPYEQYF. The CDR3 DNA reads as TGCGCCAGCAGCTTGGGGTCGACACCCCCCTACGAGCAGTACTTC.

The chain employs TRBV18 and TRBJ1-1, with D perhaps TRBD1 (6 bases). V lost 2 bases and J lost 2, with 12 bases in between. CDR3 size: 15 residues. Germline CDR1 and CDR2: KGHSH and LQKENI. CDR3 DNA: TGTGCCAGCTCACCAGAGGGGGTTTTAAACACTGAAGCTTTCTTT. Protein: CASSPEGVLNTEAFF.

This clone was observed a handful of times. The genes are TRBV7-9 and TRBJ1-5; D is ambiguous. The V gene's germline CDR1 is SEHNR and CDR2 FQNEAQ (reference sequence). V was clipped by 7 bases and J by 1 base, with 8 bases between them. This CDR3 spans 13 amino acids. In DNA, the CDR3 is TGTGCCAGCACCCGGGGAAGCAATCAGCCCCAGCATTTT. It encodes CASTRGSNQPQHF.

The rearrangement links TRBV6-6 to TRBJ2-7; 12 bases match TRBD2. V shed 2 bases, J shed 4 bases, and the junction held 0 bases outside the gene matches. The CDR3 extends over 14 amino acids. Germline V gives CDR1 MNHNY, CDR2 SVGAGI (reference sequence). CDR3 protein: CASSYGTSGYEQYF. CDR3 sequence (DNA): TGTGCCAGCAGTTACGGGACTAGCGGGTACGAGCAGTACTTC.

The rearrangement uses TRBV2 and TRBJ2-1; D is undetermined. From germline, CDR1 is SNHLY and CDR2 FYNNEI. This CDR3 comprises 17 residues. The V end lost 1 base, the J end lost 7 bases, and 20 bases lay between the germline ends. The CDR3 loop is CASSEVSHASSYNEQFF. The CDR3 DNA sequence: TGTGCCAGCAGTGAAGTTTCGCATGCCAGTTCGTATAATGAGCAGTTCTTC.